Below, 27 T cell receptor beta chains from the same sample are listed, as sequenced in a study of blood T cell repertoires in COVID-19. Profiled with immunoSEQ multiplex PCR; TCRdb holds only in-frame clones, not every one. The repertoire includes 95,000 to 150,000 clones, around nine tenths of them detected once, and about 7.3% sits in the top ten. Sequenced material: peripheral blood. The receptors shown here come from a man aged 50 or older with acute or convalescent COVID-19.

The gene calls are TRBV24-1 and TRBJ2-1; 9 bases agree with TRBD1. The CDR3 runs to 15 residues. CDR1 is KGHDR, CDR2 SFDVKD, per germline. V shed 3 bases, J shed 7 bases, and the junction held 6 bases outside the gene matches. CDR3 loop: CATSDAGTGYNEQFF. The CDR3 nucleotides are TGTGCCACCAGTGATGCCGGGACAGGGTATAATGAGCAGTTCTTC.

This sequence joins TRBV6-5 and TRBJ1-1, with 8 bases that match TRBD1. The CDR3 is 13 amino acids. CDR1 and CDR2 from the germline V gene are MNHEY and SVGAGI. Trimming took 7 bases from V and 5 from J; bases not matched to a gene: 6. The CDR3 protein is CASTRTGRTEAFF. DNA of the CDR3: TGTGCCAGCACCCGGACAGGGCGAACTGAAGCTTTCTTT.

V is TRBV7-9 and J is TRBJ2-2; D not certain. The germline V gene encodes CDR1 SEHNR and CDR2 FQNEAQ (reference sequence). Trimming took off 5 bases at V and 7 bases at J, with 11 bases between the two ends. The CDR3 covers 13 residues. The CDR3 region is CASSPTEYGELFF. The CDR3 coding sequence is TGTGCCAGCAGCCCAACGGAGTACGGGGAGCTGTTTTTT.

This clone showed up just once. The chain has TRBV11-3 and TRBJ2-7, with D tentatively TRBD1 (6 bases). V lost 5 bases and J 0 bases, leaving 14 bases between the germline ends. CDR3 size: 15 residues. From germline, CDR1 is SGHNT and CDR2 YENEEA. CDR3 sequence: CASSARDMDSYEQYF. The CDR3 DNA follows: TGTGCCAGCAGCGCCAGGGACATGGACTCCTACGAGCAGTACTTC. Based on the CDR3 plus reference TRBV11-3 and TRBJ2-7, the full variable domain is EAGVVQSPRYKIIEKKQPVAFWCNPISGHNTLYWYLQNLGQGPELLIRYENEEAVDDSQLPKDRFSAERLKGVDSTLKIQPAELGDSAVYLCASSARDMDSYEQYFGPGTRLTVT.

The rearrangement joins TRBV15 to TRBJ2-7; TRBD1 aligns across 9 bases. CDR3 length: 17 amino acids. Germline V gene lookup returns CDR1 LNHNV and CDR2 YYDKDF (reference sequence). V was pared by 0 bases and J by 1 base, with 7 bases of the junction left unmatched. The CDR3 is CATSRDSAGQGSYEQYF. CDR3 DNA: TGTGCCACCAGCAGAGATTCCGCGGGACAGGGATCCTACGAGCAGTACTTC.

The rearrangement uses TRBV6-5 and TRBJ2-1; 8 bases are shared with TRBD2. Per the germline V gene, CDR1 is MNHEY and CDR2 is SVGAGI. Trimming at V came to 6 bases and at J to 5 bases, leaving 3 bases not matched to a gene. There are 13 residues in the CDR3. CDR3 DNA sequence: TGTGCCAGCAGAAAACTAGCGGACAATGAGCAGTTCTTC. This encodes CASRKLADNEQFF.

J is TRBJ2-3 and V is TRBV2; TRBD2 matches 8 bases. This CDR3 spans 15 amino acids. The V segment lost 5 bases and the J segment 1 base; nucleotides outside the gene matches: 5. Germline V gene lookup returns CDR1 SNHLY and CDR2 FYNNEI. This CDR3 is CASSIMTSGTDTQYF. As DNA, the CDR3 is TGTGCCAGCAGTATAATGACTAGCGGCACAGATACGCAGTATTTT.

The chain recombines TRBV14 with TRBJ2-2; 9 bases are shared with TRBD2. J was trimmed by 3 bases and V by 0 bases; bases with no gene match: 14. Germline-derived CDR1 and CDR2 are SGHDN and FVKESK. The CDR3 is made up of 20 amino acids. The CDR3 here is CASSQDQAPRQREDTGELFF. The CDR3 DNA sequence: TGTGCCAGCAGCCAAGATCAAGCTCCGAGGCAGCGGGAGGACACCGGGGAGCTGTTTTTT.

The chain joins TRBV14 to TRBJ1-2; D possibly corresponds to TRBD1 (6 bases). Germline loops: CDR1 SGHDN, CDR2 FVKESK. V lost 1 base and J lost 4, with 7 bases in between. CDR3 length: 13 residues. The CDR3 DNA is TGTGCCAGCAGCCAAGTCAGGGGCTATGGCTACACCTTC. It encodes CASSQVRGYGYTF. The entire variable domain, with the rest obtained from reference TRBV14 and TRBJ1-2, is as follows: EAGVTQFPSHSVIEKGQTVTLRCDPISGHDNLYWYRRVMGKEIKFLLHFVKESKQDESGMPNNRFLAERTGGTYSTLKVQPAELEDSGVYFCASSQVRGYGYTFGSGTRLTVV.

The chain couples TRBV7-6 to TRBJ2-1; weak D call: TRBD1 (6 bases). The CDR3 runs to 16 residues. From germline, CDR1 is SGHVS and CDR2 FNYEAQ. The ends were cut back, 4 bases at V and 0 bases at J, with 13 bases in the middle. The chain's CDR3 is CASSSEPGHSYNEQFF. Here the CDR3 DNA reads TGTGCCAGCAGCTCCGAGCCGGGACACTCCTACAATGAGCAGTTCTTC.

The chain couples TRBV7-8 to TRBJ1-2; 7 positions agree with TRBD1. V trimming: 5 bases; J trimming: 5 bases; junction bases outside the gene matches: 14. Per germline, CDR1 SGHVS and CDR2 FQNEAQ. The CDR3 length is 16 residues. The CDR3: CASSPRQGNVGYGYTF. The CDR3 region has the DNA TGTGCCAGCAGCCCAAGACAGGGAAATGTGGGGTATGGCTACACCTTC. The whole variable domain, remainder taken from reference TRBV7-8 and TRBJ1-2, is GAGVSQSPRYKVAKRGQDVALRCDPISGHVSLFWYQQALGQGPEFLTYFQNEAQLDKSGLPSDRFFAERPEGSVSTLKIQRTQQEDSAVYLCASSPRQGNVGYGYTFGSGTRLTVV.

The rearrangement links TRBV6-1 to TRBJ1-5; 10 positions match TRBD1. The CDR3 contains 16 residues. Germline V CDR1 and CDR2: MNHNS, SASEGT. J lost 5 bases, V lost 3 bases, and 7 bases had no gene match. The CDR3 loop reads CASSDPGQGSDQPQHF. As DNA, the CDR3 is TGTGCCAGCAGTGATCCGGGACAGGGGTCTGATCAGCCCCAGCATTTT.

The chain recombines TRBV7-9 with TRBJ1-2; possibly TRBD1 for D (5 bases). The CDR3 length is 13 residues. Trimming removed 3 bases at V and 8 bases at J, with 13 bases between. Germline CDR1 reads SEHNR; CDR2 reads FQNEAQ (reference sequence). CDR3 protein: CASSLGPAGGYTF. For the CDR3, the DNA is TGTGCCAGCAGCTTGGGACCTGCGGGGGGCTACACCTTC.

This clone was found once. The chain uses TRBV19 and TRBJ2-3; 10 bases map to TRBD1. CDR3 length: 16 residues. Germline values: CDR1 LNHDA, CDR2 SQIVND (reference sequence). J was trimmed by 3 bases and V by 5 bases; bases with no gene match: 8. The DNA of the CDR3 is TGTGCCAGTAGTTCCCTGGACAGGGGGTATACAGATACGCAGTATTTT. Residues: CASSSLDRGYTDTQYF.

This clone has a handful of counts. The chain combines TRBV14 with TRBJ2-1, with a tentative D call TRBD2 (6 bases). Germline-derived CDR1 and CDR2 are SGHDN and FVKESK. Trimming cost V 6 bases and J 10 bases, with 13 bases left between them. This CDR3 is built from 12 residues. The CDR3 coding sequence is TGTGCCAGCAGTTGGGAGGTCGGCGAGCAGTTCTTC. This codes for CASSWEVGEQFF.

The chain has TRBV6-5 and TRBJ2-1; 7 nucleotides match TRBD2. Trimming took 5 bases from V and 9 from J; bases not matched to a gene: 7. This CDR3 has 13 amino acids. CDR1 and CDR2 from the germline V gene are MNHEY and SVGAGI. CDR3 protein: CASSRRELGEQFF. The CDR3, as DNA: TGTGCCAGCAGTAGGCGGGAGTTGGGTGAGCAGTTCTTC.

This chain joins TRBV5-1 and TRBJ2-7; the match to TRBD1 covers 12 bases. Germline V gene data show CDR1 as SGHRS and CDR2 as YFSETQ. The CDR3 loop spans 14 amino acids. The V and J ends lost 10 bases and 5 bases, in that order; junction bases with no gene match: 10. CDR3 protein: CAGAPGQGADEQYF. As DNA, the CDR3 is TGCGCCGGGGCACCGGGACAGGGGGCTGACGAGCAGTACTTC.

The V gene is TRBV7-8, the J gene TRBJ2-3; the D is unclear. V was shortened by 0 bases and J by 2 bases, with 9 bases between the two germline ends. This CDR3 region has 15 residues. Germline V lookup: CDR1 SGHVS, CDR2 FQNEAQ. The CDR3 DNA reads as TGTGCCAGCAGCTTAGCCTCGCCCTACACAGATACGCAGTATTTT. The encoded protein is CASSLASPYTDTQYF.

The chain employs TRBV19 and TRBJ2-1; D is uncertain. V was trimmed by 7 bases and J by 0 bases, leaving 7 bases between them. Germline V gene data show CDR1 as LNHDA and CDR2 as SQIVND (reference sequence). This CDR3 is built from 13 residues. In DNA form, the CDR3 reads TGTGCCAGTAAGCCGGGCTCCTACAATGAGCAGTTCTTC. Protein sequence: CASKPGSYNEQFF.

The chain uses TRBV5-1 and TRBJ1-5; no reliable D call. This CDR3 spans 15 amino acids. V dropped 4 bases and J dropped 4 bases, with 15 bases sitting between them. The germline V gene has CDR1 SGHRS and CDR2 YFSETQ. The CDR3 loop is CASSLGWGANQPQHF. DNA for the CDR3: TGCGCCAGCAGCCTTGGTTGGGGAGCAAATCAGCCCCAGCATTTT.

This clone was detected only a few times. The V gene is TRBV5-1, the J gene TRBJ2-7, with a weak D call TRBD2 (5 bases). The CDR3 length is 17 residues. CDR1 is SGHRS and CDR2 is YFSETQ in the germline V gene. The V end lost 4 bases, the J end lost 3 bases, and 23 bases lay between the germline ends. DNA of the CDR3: TGCGCCAGCAGCCCGAGCCCGCCCCAGAGAGGGAGCTACGAGCAGTACTTC. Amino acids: CASSPSPPQRGSYEQYF.

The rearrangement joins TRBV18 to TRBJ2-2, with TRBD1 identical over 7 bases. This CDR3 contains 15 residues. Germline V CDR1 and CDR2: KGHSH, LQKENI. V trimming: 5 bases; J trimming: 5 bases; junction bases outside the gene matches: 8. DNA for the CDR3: TGTGCCAGCTCATCAAGACAGGGTACTACCGGGGAGCTGTTTTTT. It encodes CASSSRQGTTGELFF.

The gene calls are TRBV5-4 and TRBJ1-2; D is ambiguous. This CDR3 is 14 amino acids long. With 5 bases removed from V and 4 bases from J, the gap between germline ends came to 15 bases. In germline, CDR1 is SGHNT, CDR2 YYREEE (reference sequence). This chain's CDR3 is CASSLDPGGYGYTF. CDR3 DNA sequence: TGTGCCAGCAGTCTTGACCCGGGTGGCTATGGCTACACCTTC.

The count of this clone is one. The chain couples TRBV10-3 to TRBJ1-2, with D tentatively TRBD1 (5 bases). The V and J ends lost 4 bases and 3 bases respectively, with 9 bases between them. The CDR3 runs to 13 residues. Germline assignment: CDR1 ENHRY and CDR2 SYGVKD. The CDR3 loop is CAISGRGDYGYTF. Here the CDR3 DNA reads TGTGCCATCAGTGGTCGGGGGGACTATGGCTACACCTTC.

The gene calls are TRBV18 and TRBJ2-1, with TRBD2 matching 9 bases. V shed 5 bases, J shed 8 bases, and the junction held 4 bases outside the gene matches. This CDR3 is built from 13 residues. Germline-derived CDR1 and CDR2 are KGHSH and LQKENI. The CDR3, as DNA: TGTGCCAGCTCAGAGGCGGGAGGGGATGAGCAGTTCTTC. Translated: CASSEAGGDEQFF.

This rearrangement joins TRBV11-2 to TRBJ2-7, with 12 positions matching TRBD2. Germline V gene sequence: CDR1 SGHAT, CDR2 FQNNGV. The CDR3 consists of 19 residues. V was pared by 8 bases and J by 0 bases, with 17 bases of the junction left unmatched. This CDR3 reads CASSSGPGTSGLSSYEQYF. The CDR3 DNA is TGTGCCAGCTCCTCAGGTCCCGGGACTAGCGGGTTGAGCTCCTACGAGCAGTACTTC.

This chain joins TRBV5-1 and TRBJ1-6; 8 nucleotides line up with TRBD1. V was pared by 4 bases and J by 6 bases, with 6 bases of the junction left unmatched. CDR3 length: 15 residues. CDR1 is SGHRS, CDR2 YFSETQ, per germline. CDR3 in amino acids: CASSRSGGTNSPLHF. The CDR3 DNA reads TGCGCCAGCAGCCGCTCAGGGGGCACTAATTCACCCCTCCACTTT.